These 10 T cell receptor beta chains were sequenced from one sample in a study of cytomegalovirus exposure and HLA in healthy donors. Vbeta (60) and Jbeta (13) primers were used in the PCR. Using immunoSEQ multiplex PCR, the repertoire was profiled, and TCRdb retains in-frame clones only, with some absent. The sample consists of 200,000 to 250,000 clones, approximately 79% of them appearing once. The material sequenced was PBMCs. The receptors derive from a man aged 18 to 30 in good health and CMV-seronegative.

The V and J genes are TRBV4-2 and TRBJ2-5; TRBD2 matches at 16 bases. CDR1 and CDR2 from the germline V gene are LGHNA and YNFKEQ. This CDR3 has 18 residues. V lost 1 base and J lost 5; bases outside the gene matches: 7. CDR3 in amino acids: CASSQGGLAGGPTETQYF. DNA of the CDR3: TGTGCCAGCAGCCAAGGGGGACTAGCGGGAGGGCCGACGGAGACCCAGTACTTC.

This clone was seen a handful of times. V is TRBV19 and J is TRBJ2-7; D is perhaps TRBD2 (6 bases). The CDR3 is 13 residues long. V shed 3 bases and J shed 10 bases, with 16 bases lying between them. Looked up from germline, CDR1 is LNHDA and CDR2 is SQIVND (reference sequence). The CDR3 DNA reads TGTGCCAGTAGTATCGGGGGTCGATCCCCACAGTACTTC. Translated, it gives CASSIGGRSPQYF.

The genes are TRBV28 and TRBJ1-2; 12 bases agree with TRBD1. The J segment lost 1 base and the V segment lost 3 bases, leaving 3 bases of the junction unmatched. The germline CDR1 and CDR2 sequences are MDHEN and SYDVKM. The CDR3 is made up of 16 amino acids. The DNA for the CDR3 is TGTGCCAGCAGTTTGGGGACAGGGGGCAGTAACTATGGCTACACCTTC. It encodes CASSLGTGGSNYGYTF.

Comment on this clone: The sample holds other DNA sequences that translate to the same CDR3. The rearrangement uses TRBV30 and TRBJ1-5, with TRBD1 matching over 10 bases. CDR1 is GTSNPN and CDR2 is SVGIG in the germline V gene (reference sequence). V was clipped by 2 bases and J by 5 bases; unmatched bases: 3. This CDR3 has 14 amino acids. CDR3: CAWSLGQGDQPQHF. CDR3 DNA sequence: TGTGCCTGGAGTCTAGGACAGGGGGATCAGCCCCAGCATTTT. Full variable domain (rest looked up from reference TRBV30 and TRBJ1-5): SQTIHQWPATLVQPVGSPLSLECTVEGTSNPNLYWYRQAAGRGLQLLFYSVGIGQISSEVPQNLSASRPQDRQFILSSKKLLLSDSGFYLCAWSLGQGDQPQHFGDGTRLSIL.

The chain recombines TRBV30 with TRBJ2-7, with D unresolved. CDR3 length: 12 amino acids. Looked up from germline, CDR1 is GTSNPN and CDR2 is SVGIG (reference sequence). V was cut by 4 bases and J by 0 bases, with 7 bases left in between. This CDR3 reads CAWNSGSYEQYF. The CDR3 bases are TGTGCCTGGAATTCGGGCTCCTACGAGCAGTACTTC. Supplemented by reference TRBV30 and TRBJ2-7, the full variable domain reads SQTIHQWPATLVQPVGSPLSLECTVEGTSNPNLYWYRQAAGRGLQLLFYSVGIGQISSEVPQNLSASRPQDRQFILSSKKLLLSDSGFYLCAWNSGSYEQYFGPGTRLTVT.

This clone showed up just once. The rearrangement joins TRBV7-8 to TRBJ2-2, with TRBD1 matching 12 bases. The length of the CDR3 is 17 residues. V trimming: 2 bases; J trimming: 4 bases; junction bases outside the gene matches: 5. The germline V gene encodes CDR1 SGHVS and CDR2 FQNEAQ. As DNA, the CDR3 is TGTGCCAGCAGCTTATTGGGACAGGGGGCTCGCACCGGGGAGCTGTTTTTT. This translates into CASSLLGQGARTGELFF.

V usage is TRBV6-5 and J usage is TRBJ2-5; a possible D gene is TRBD2 (5 bases). The J call may be incorrect, as the DNA end agrees better with TRBJ2-7. Looked up from germline, CDR1 is MNHEY and CDR2 is SVGAGI. The CDR3 is 13 amino acids. CDR3 loop: CASNRGPTYEQYF. The CDR3 nucleotides are TGTGCCAGTAATCGGGGTCCTACCTACGAGCAGTACTTC.

The chain is built from TRBV6-4 and TRBJ2-1; 10 positions agree with TRBD2. With 3 bases clipped from V and 5 bases from J, the junction kept 4 bases outside the gene matches. The length of the CDR3 is 15 residues. Germline V CDR1 and CDR2: MRHNA, SNTAGT. CDR3 protein: CASSEGSGGNNEQFF. Written as DNA, the CDR3 is TGTGCCAGCAGTGAGGGTAGCGGGGGGAACAATGAGCAGTTCTTC.

The genes are TRBV27 and TRBJ1-4, with 8 positions matching TRBD1. Germline CDR1 reads MNHEY; CDR2 reads SMNVEV (reference sequence). Trimming cost V 4 bases and J 8 bases; bases outside gene matches: 6. The CDR3 spans 14 residues. In DNA form, the CDR3 reads TGTGCCAGCAGTTCGCAGGGGGCGGGAGAAAAACTGTTTTTT. It translates to CASSSQGAGEKLFF.

The chain carries TRBV5-4 and TRBJ1-1, with TRBD1 as a possible D gene (6 bases). The CDR3 covers 14 residues. V was clipped by 2 bases and J by 4 bases, with 12 bases between them. Germline lookup yields CDR1 SGHNT and CDR2 YYREEE (reference sequence). This CDR3 reads CASSLDGQSTEAFF. CDR3 nucleotides: TGTGCCAGCAGCTTAGATGGACAGAGCACTGAAGCTTTCTTT.